The sample holds one count of the clone carrying this TCR beta chain. This CDR3 is 14 amino acids long. The data were produced by immunoSEQ multiplex PCR, yet TCRdb's version contains in-frame clones alone and is incomplete. Of around 32,000 clones in the sample, 87% are singletons; the top ten hold 3% to 4%. This specimen belongs to a study of PD-L1 blockade in urothelial cancer. Study summary: Patients commenced atezolizumab in 2014, and it was given at 1,200 mg intravenously every 3 weeks. It was at 3 weeks (second dose) and 6 weeks after treatment start that blood was analyzed. A median of approximately 150,000 T cells was found in the blood samples.

Per patient, between 1 and 8 samples were collected at pretreatment and on-treatment time points. Sample: PBMCs, taken around atezolizumab (anti-PD-L1) treatment. The sequence was collected from a man aged 45-65 years with urothelial cancer. This sequence joins TRBV21-1 and TRBJ1-2; the DNA was not used to check the table's D call, TRBD1. TRBV21-1 is assigned pseudogene status. Here the CDR3 reads CASSPRTDNYGYTF. DNA of the CDR3: TGTGCCAGCAGCCCCCGGACAGATAACTATGGCTACACCTTC.